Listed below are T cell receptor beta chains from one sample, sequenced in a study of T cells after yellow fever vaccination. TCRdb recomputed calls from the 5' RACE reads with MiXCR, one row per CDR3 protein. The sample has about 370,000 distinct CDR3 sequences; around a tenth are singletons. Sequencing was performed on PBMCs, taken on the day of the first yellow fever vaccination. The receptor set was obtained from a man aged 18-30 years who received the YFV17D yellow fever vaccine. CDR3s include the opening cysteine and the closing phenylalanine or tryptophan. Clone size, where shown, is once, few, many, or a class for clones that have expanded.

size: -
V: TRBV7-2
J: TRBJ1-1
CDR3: CASSQNIIGTEAFF

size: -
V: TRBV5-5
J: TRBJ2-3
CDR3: CASSRDPDTQYF

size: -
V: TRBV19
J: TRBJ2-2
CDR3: CASSTRWGASNTGELFF

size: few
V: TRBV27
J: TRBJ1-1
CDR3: CASSNLKQDFMNTEAFF

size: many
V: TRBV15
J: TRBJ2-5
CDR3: CATSLNWNQETQYF

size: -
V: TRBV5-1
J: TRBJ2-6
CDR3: CASSLVARAALLSGANVLTF

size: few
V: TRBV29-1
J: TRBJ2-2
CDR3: CSVEDERPPVNTGELFF

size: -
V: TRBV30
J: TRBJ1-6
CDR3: CAWSTGQNSPLHF

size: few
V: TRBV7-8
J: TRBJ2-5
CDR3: CASSLDGQGRETQYF

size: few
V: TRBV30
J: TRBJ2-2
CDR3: CAHYPGTGELFF

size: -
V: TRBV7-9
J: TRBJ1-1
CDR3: CASSLRPEAFF

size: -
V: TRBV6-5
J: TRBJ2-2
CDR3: CASSSDRGWTGELFF

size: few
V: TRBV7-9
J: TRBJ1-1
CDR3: CASSLDQGEAFF

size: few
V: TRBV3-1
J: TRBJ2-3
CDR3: CASSQDGGRGTDTQYF

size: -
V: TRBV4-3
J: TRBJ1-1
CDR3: CASSQDRQLPNTEAFF

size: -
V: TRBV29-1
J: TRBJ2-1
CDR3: CSVQTGTGLRGSYNEQFF

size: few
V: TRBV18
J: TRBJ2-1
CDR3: CASSPTDRVLTEQFF

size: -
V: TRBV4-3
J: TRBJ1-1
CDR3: CASSQRWGPEVYTEAFF

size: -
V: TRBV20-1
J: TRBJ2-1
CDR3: CSASGGLAGVEQFF

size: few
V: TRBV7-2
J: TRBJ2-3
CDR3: CASRGGSGGSDTQYF

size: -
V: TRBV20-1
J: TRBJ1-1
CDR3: CSANSPETNTEAFF

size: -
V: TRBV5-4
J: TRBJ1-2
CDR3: CASSYTGGENGYTF

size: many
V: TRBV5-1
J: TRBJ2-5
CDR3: CASSLVRQETQYF

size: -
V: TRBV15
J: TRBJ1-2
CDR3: CATSSATGRAIYGYTF

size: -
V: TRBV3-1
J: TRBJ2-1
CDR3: CASSRAGGFSYNEQFF

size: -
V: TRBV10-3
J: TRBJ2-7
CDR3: CAISESTDGQADF

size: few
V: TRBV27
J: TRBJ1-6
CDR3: CASRDKGGSPLHF